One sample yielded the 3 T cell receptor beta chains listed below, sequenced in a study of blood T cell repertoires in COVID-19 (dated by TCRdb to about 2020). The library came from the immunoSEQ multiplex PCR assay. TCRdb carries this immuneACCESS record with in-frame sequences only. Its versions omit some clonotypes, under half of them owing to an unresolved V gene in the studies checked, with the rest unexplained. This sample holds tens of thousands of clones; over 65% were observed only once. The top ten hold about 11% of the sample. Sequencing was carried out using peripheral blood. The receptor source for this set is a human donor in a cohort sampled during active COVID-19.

This CDR3 is CASSRTSGGRIDTGELFF. For the CDR3, the DNA is TGTGCCAGCAGCCGGACTAGCGGGGGCCGGATTGATACCGGGGAGCTGTTTTTT. V gene TRBV4-2 combines with J gene TRBJ2-2; 13 bases match TRBD2. CDR3 length: 18 amino acids. J lost 5 bases, V lost 4 bases, and 10 bases had no gene match. Looked up from germline, CDR1 is LGHNA and CDR2 is YNFKEQ.

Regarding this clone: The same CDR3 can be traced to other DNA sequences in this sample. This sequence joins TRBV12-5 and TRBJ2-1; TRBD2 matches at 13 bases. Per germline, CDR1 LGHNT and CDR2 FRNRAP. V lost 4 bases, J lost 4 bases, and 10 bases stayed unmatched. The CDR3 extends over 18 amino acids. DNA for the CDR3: TGTGCTAGTGGTTGGTCCGGGACTAGCGGGGTCTCTTACAATGAGCAGTTCTTC. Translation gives CASGWSGTSGVSYNEQFF.

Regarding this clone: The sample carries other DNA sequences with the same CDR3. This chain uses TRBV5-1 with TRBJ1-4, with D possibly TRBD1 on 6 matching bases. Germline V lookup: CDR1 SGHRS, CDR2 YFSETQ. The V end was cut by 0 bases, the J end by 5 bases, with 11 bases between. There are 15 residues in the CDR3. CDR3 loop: CASSLEGQGNEKLFF. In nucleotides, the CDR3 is TGCGCCAGCAGCTTGGAAGGCCAGGGGAATGAAAAACTGTTTTTT.